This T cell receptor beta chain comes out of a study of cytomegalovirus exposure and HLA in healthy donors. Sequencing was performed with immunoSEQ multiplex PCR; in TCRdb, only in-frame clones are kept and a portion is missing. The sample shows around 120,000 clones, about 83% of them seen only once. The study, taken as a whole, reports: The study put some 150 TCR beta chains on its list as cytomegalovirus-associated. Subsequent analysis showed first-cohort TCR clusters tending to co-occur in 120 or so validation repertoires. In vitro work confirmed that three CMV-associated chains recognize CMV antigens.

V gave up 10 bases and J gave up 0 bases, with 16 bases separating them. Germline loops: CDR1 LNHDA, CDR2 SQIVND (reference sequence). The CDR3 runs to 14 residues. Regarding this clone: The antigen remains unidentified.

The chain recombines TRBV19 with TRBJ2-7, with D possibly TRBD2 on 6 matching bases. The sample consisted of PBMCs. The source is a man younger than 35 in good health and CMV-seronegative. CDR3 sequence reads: CATGRDLSSYEQYF. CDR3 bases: TGTGCCACCGGGCGGGATCTTAGCTCCTACGAGCAGTACTTC.